The rows below give T cell receptor beta chains drawn from one sample of a study of Ad26.COV2.S vaccination and SARS-CoV-2 variants. Data came from immunoSEQ multiplex PCR; TCRdb stores just in-frame clones and leaves some out. The table lists some 390,000 clones, approximately 90% of them singletons, with approximately 3.7% in the top ten. The specimen comprised peripheral blood, sampled in a trial of Ad26.COV2.S vaccine versus placebo. The receptors were sampled from a person between 18 and 60 years old who received the Ad26.COV2.S COVID-19 vaccine or a placebo. The CDR3 runs from the conserved cysteine through the conserved F or W. Fields, in order: D gene, clone size, V gene, J gene, CDR3 protein, CDR3 DNA. The D gene is left open where the match is weak. For some rows the clone size is stated as once, few or many, or as a class when expanded; others skip it.

d_call: -
clone_size: -
v_call: TRBV27
j_call: TRBJ1-6
cdr3_aa: CASSLGFPYNSPLHF
cdr3_nt: TGTGCCAGCAGTTTGGGTTTTCCCTATAATTCACCCCTCCACTTT

d_call: TRBD1
clone_size: -
v_call: TRBV5-1
j_call: TRBJ2-2
cdr3_aa: CASSSRDRVSGELFF
cdr3_nt: TGCGCCAGCAGCAGCAGGGACAGGGTTTCCGGGGAGCTGTTTTTT

d_call: -
clone_size: -
v_call: TRBV30
j_call: TRBJ2-3
cdr3_aa: CAWSVRTGEQYF
cdr3_nt: TGTGCCTGGAGTGTACGGACGGGAGAGCAGTATTTT

d_call: -
clone_size: -
v_call: TRBV18
j_call: TRBJ1-2
cdr3_aa: CASSFRGVEHGYTF
cdr3_nt: TGTGCCAGCTCGTTCAGGGGCGTTGAACATGGCTACACCTTC

d_call: -
clone_size: -
v_call: TRBV15
j_call: TRBJ2-6
cdr3_aa: CATSRYQRGEAGANVLTF
cdr3_nt: TGTGCCACCAGCAGGTACCAGAGGGGAGAGGCTGGGGCCAACGTCCTGACTTTC

d_call: -
clone_size: -
v_call: TRBV12-5
j_call: TRBJ2-3
cdr3_aa: CASGLGGGEGDTQYF
cdr3_nt: TGTGCTAGTGGCTTAGGCGGAGGGGAAGGAGATACGCAGTATTTT

d_call: TRBD2
clone_size: -
v_call: TRBV27
j_call: TRBJ2-5
cdr3_aa: CASSFGGGETQYF
cdr3_nt: TGTGCCAGCAGTTTTGGCGGGGGTGAGACCCAGTACTTC

d_call: TRBD1
clone_size: -
v_call: TRBV5-6
j_call: TRBJ1-4
cdr3_aa: CASSTGPGQGHGENEKLFF
cdr3_nt: TGTGCCAGCAGCACGGGACCGGGACAGGGGCACGGGGAAAATGAAAAACTGTTTTTT

d_call: -
clone_size: -
v_call: TRBV6-4
j_call: TRBJ2-6
cdr3_aa: CASTGRVRTDCSGANVLTF
cdr3_nt: TGTGCCAGCACCGGGCGAGTCCGGACAGATTGCTCTGGGGCCAACGTCCTGACTTTC

d_call: -
clone_size: -
v_call: TRBV29-1
j_call: TRBJ1-2
cdr3_aa: CSALGDGYTF
cdr3_nt: TGCAGCGCCCTCGGGGACGGCTACACCTTC

d_call: TRBD1
clone_size: -
v_call: TRBV6-5
j_call: TRBJ1-6
cdr3_aa: CASRAGQDHSPLHF
cdr3_nt: TGTGCCAGCAGAGCGGGACAGGATCATTCACCCCTCCACTTT

d_call: -
clone_size: -
v_call: TRBV6-2/TRBV6-3
j_call: TRBJ1-6
cdr3_aa: CASSSPGEFSALHF
cdr3_nt: TGTGCCAGCAGTTCCCCGGGGGAATTTTCAGCCCTCCACTTT

d_call: -
clone_size: once
v_call: TRBV3-1/TRBV3-2
j_call: TRBJ2-7
cdr3_aa: CASSQGTTYEQYF
cdr3_nt: TGTGCCAGCAGCCAAGGGACAACCTACGAGCAGTACTTC

d_call: TRBD1
clone_size: -
v_call: TRBV28
j_call: TRBJ1-2
cdr3_aa: CASSPTGLIHTF
cdr3_nt: TGTGCCAGCAGCCCGACAGGGCTTATACACACCTTC

d_call: -
clone_size: few
v_call: TRBV6-2/TRBV6-3
j_call: TRBJ2-7
cdr3_aa: CASSRPDTYEQYF
cdr3_nt: TGTGCCAGCAGCCGCCCCGATACCTACGAGCAGTACTTC

d_call: -
clone_size: few
v_call: TRBV7-9
j_call: TRBJ2-2
cdr3_aa: CASSLWQAGELFF
cdr3_nt: TGTGCCAGCAGCTTATGGCAGGCCGGGGAGCTGTTTTTT

d_call: -
clone_size: -
v_call: TRBV11-2
j_call: TRBJ2-3
cdr3_aa: CASSLSDTQYF
cdr3_nt: TGTGCCAGCAGTCTCTCCGATACGCAGTATTTT

d_call: -
clone_size: -
v_call: TRBV6-1
j_call: TRBJ1-1
cdr3_aa: CASSEALIGVRNTEAFF
cdr3_nt: TGTGCCAGCAGTGAAGCGCTAATCGGAGTGAGGAACACTGAAGCTTTCTTT

d_call: TRBD1
clone_size: -
v_call: TRBV6-5
j_call: TRBJ1-1
cdr3_aa: CASSYSRTGGTEAFF
cdr3_nt: TGTGCCAGCAGTTACTCGCGAACAGGGGGAACTGAAGCTTTCTTT